This T cell receptor (beta chain) appears in the sequencing data of a study of beta chain features in type 1 diabetes. The germline V gene encodes CDR1 GTSNPN and CDR2 SVGIG (reference sequence). The CDR3 spans 13 residues. Trimming stripped 2 bases from V and 4 bases from J, with 9 bases between. The collection from each donor was one heparinised blood draw averaging roughly 100 mL. A CD45RO/CCR7/CD25/CD127/CD95/CD27 panel sorted naive, central memory, regulatory and stem cell-like memory CD4+ cells. Over 95% purity was reached by all sorted populations. Concerning this clone itself: Its matching antigen is unknown.

Sequenced material consisted of expressed TCRB transcripts (all of the isolated RNA was reverse transcribed). Assay used: immunoSEQ multiplex PCR; TCRdb lists only in-frame clones, some missing. The profile shows around 340,000 clones, approximately 9.9% of them singletons. Study conclusions and caveats: For Type 1 diabetes patients, all four CD4+ subsets carried TCRB CDR3s that were moderately but significantly shorter. Equally in patients and controls, shorter templates might have been favored by PCR.

The sequence derives from a man between 25 and 39 years old with type 1 diabetes. This sequence joins TRBV30 and TRBJ1-3, with D perhaps matching TRBD1 (6 bases). Input material: central memory CD4+ T cells from blood. The chain's CDR3 is CAWSRGTGNTIYF. CDR3 sequence (DNA): TGTGCCTGGAGTCGAGGGACAGGAAACACCATATATTTT.